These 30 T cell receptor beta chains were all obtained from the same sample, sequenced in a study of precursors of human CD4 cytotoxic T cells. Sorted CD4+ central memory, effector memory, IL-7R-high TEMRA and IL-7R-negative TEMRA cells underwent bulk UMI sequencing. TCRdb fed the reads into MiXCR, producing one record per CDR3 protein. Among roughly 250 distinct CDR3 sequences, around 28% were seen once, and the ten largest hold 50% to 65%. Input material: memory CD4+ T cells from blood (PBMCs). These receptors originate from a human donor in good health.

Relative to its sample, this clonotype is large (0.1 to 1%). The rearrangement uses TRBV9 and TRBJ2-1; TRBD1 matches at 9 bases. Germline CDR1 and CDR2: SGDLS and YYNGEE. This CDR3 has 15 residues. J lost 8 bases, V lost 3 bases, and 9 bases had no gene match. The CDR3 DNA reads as TGTGCCAGCAGCGCTAGGGGACAGGGTTTCGATGAGCAGTTCTTC. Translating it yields CASSARGQGFDEQFF.

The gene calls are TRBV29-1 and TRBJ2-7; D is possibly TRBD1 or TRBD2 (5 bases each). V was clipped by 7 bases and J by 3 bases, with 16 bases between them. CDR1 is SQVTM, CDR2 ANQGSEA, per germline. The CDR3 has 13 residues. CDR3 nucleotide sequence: TGCAGCGCCTACGGGACGGGCGGCTACGAGCAGTACTTC. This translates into CSAYGTGGYEQYF.

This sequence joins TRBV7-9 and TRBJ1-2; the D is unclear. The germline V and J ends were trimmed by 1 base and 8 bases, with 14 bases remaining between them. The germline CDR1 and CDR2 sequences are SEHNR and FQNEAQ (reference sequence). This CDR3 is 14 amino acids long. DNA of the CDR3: TGTGCCAGCAGCTTAGTCGATCCCCGGGGAGGCTACACCTTC. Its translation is CASSLVDPRGGYTF.

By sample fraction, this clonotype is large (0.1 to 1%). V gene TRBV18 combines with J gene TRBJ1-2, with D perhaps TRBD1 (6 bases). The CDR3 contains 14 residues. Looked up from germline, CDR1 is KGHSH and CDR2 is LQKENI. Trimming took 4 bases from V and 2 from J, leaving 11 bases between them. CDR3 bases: TGTGCCAGCTCACTTGAGGGGGGAAACTATGGCTACACCTTC. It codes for CASSLEGGNYGYTF.

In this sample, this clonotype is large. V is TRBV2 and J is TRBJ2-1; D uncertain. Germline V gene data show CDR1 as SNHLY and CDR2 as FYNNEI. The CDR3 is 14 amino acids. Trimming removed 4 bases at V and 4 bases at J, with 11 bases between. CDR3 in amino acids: CASSAVARYNEQFF. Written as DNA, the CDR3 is TGTGCCAGCAGTGCGGTGGCGCGGTACAATGAGCAGTTCTTC.

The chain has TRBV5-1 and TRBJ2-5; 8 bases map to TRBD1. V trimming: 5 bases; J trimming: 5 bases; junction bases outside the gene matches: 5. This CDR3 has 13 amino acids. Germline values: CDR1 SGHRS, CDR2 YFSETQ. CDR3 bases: TGCGCCAGCAGACAAACAGGGGGGGAGACCCAGTACTTC. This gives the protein CASRQTGGETQYF.

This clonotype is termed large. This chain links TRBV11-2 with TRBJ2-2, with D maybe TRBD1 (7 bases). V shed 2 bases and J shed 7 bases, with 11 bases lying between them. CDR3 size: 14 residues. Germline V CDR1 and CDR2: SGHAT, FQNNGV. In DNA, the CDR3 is TGTGCCAGCAGCTTACAGGGGGGACGCGGGGAGCTGTTTTTT. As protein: CASSLQGGRGELFF.

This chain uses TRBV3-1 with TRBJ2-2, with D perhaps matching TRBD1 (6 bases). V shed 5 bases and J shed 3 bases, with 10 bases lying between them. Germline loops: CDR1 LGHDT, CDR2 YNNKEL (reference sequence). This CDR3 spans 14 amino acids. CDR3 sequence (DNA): TGTGCCAGCAGCGCATACAGGGACACCGGGGAGCTGTTTTTT. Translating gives CASSAYRDTGELFF.

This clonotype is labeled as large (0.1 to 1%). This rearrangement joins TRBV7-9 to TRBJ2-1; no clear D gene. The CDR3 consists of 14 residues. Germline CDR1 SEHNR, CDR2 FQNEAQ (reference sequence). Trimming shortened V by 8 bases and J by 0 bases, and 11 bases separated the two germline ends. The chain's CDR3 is CASGGRRSYNEQFF. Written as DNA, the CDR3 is TGTGCCAGCGGTGGGCGTCGCTCCTACAATGAGCAGTTCTTC. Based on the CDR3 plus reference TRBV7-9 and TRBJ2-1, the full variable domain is DTGVSQNPRHKITKRGQNVTFRCDPISEHNRLYWYRQTLGQGPEFLTYFQNEAQLEKSRLLSDRFSAERPKGSFSTLEIQRTEQGDSAMYLCASGGRRSYNEQFFGPGTRLTVL.

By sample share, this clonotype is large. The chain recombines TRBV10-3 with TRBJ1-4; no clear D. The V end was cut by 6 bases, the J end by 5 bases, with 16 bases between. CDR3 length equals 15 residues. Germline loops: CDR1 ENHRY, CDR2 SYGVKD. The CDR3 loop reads CAISEVGPGNEKLFF. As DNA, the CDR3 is TGTGCCATCAGCGAAGTGGGTCCTGGGAATGAAAAACTGTTTTTT.

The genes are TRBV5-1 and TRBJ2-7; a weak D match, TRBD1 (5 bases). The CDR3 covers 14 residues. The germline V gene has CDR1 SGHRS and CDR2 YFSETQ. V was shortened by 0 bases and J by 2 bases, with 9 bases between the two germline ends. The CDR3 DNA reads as TGCGCCAGCAGCTTGGTCAGGGCCGCCTACGAGCAGTACTTC. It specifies CASSLVRAAYEQYF.

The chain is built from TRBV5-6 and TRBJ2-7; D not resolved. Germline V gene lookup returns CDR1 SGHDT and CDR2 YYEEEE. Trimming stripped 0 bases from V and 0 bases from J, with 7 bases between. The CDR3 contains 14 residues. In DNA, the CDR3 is TGTGCCAGCAGCTTGGGTCTACCCTCCTACGAGCAGTACTTC. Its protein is CASSLGLPSYEQYF.

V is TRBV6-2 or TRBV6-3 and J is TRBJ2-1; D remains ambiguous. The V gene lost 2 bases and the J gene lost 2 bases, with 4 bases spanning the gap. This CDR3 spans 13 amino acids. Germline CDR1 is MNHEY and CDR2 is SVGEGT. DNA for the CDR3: TGTGCCAGCAGTTACGGACCCTACAATGAGCAGTTCTTC. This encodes CASSYGPYNEQFF.

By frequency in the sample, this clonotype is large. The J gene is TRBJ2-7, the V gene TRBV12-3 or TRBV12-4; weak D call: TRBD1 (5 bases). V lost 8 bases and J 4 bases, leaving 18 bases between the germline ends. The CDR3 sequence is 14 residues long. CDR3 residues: CASVPRIGAYEQYF. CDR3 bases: TGTGCCAGCGTCCCTCGTATAGGGGCATACGAGCAGTACTTC.

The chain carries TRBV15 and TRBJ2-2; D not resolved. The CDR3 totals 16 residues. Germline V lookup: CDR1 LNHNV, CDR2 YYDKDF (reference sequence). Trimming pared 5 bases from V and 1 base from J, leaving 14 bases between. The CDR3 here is CATSGRFGENTGELFF. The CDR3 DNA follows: TGTGCCACCAGCGGACGCTTCGGAGAGAACACCGGGGAGCTGTTTTTT. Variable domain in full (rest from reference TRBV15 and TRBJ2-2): DAMVIQNPRYQVTQFGKPVTLSCSQTLNHNVMYWYQQKSSQAPKLLFHYYDKDFNNEADTPDNFQSRRPNTSFCFLDIRSPGLGDTAMYLCATSGRFGENTGELFFGEGSRLTVL.

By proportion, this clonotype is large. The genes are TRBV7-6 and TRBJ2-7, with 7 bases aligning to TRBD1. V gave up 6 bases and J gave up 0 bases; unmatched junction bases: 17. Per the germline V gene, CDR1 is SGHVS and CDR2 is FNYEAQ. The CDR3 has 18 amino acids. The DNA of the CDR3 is TGTGCCAGCAGTCTGGTTACAGGGGACAACGCTGGCTCCTACGAGCAGTACTTC. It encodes CASSLVTGDNAGSYEQYF.

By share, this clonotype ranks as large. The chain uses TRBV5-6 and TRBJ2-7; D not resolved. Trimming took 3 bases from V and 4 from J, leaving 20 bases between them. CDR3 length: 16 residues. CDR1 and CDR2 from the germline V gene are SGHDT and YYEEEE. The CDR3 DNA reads TGTGCCAGCAGCTCTACCATTCGCTTGCCGGAATACGAGCAGTACTTC. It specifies CASSSTIRLPEYEQYF.

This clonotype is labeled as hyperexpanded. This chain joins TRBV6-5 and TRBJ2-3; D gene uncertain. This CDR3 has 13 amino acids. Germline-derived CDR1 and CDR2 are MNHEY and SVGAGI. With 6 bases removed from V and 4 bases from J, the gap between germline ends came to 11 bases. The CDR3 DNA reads TGTGCCAGCAGCCAAGTTGATTCAGATACGCAGTATTTT. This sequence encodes CASSQVDSDTQYF.

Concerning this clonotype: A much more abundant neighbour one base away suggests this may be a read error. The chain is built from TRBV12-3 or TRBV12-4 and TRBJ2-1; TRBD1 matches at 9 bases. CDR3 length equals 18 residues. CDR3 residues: CASSARTGVWSAYNDQFF. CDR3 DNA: TGTGCCAGCAGTGCCCGGACAGGGGTCTGGAGCGCCTACAATGACCAGTTCTTC.

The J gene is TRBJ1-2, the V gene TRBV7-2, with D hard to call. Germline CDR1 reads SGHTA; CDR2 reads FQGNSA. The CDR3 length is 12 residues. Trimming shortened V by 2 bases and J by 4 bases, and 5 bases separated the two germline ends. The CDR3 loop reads CASSLRRYGYTF. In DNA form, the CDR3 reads TGTGCCAGCAGCTTACGACGCTATGGCTACACCTTC.

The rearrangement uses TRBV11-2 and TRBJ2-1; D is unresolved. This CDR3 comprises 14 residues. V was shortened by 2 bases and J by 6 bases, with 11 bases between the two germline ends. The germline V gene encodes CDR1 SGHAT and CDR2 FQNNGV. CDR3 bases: TGTGCCAGCAGCTTAAATTCCCAAACCAATGAGCAGTTCTTC. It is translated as CASSLNSQTNEQFF.

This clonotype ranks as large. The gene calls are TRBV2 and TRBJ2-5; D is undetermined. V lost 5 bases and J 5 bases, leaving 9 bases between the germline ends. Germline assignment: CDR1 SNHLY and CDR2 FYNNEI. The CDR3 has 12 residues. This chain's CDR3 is CASSYVMETQYF. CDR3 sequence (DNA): TGTGCCAGCAGTTATGTTATGGAGACCCAGTACTTC.

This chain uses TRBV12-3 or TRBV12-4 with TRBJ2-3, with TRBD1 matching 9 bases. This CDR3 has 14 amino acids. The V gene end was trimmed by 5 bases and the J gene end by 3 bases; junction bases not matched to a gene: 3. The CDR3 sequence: CASSGTGSTDTQYF. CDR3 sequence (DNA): TGTGCCAGCAGTGGGACAGGGAGTACAGATACGCAGTATTTT.

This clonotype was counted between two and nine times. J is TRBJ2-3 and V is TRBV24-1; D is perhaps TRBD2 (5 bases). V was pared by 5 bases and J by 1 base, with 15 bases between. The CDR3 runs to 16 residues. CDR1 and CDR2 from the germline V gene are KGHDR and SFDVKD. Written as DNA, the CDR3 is TGTGCCACCAGTGTGGGGAGACAAAGTGGCACAGATACGCAGTATTTT. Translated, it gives CATSVGRQSGTDTQYF.

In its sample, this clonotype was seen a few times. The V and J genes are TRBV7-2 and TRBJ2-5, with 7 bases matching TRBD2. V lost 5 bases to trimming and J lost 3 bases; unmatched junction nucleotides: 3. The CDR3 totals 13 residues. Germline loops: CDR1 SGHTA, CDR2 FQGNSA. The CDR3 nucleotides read TGTGCCAGCAGCCGGACTAGGGAAGAGACCCAGTACTTC. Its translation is CASSRTREETQYF.

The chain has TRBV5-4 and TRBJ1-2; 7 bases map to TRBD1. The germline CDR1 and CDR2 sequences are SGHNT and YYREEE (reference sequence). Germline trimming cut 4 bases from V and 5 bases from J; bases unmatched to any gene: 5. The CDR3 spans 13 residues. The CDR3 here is CASSLDRVYGYTF. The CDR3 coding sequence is TGTGCCAGCAGCCTTGACAGGGTTTATGGCTACACCTTC.

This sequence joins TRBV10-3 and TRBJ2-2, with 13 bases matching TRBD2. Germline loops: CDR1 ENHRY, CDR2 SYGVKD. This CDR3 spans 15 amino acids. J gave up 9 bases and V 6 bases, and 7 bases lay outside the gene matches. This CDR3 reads CAISQGLAGSRELFF. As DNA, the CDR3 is TGTGCCATCAGCCAGGGACTAGCGGGGAGCCGGGAGCTGTTTTTT.

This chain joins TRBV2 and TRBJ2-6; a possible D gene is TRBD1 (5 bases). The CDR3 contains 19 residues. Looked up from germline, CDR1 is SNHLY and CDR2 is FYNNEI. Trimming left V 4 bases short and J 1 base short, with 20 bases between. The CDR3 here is CASSVVPDRPGSGANVLTF. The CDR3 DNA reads TGTGCCAGCAGTGTTGTTCCTGACAGACCTGGATCTGGGGCCAACGTCCTGACTTTC.

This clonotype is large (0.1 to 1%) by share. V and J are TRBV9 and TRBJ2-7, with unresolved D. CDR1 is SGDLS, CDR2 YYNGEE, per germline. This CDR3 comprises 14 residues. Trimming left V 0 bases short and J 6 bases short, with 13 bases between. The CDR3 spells CASSVGVLPGEQYF. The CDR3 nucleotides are TGTGCCAGCAGCGTAGGGGTCCTTCCGGGCGAGCAGTACTTC.

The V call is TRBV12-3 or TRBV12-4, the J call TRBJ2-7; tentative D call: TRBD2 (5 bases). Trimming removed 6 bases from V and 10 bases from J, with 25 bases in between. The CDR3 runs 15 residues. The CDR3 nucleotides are TGTGCCAGCAGACCCCAGGCTCTCGGCGGGTCCCGTCAGTACTTC. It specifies CASRPQALGGSRQYF.